This TCR beta chain was recorded in a study of beta chain features in type 1 diabetes. Study-wide context: The patients were much like the healthy donors in age, gender and cell yields.

Markers CD45RO/CCR7/CD25/CD127/CD95/CD27 served to sort CD4+ naive, central memory, regulatory and stem cell-like memory cells. The CDR3 length is 14 residues. Germline trimming cut 0 bases from V and 8 bases from J; bases unmatched to any gene: 6. CDR1 is GTSNPN, CDR2 SVGIG, per germline (reference sequence). Expressed TCRB transcripts were sequenced because the isolated RNA had all been reverse transcribed beforehand. Produced via immunoSEQ multiplex PCR; TCRdb's table is partial and in-frame only. Among 200,000 to 250,000 clones, 9.5% to 13% were seen once, and the ten largest hold less than 1.5%.

The receptor was isolated from a man between 18 and 29 years old in good health. V is TRBV30 and J is TRBJ2-1; the match to TRBD2 covers 8 bases. Sequencing used central memory CD4+ T cells from blood. In nucleotides, the CDR3 is TGTGCCTGGAGTGTACTAGCGGCCCTTCATGAGCAGTTCTTC. Amino acids: CAWSVLAALHEQFF.